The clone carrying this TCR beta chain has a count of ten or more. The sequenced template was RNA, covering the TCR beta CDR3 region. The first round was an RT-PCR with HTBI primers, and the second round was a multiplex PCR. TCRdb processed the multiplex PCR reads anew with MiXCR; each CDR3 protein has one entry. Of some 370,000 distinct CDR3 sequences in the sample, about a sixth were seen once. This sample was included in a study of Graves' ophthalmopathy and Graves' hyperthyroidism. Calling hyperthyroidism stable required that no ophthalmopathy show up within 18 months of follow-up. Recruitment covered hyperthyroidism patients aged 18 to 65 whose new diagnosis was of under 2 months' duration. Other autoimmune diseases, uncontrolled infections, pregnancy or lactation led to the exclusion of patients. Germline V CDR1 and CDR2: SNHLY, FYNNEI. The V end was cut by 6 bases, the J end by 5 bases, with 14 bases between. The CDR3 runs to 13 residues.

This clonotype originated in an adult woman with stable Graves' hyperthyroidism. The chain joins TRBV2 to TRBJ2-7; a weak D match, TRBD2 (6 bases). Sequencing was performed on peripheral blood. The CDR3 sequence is CASSPGLLHEQYF. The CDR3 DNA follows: TGTGCCAGCAGCCCGGGACTTTTACACGAGCAGTACTTC.